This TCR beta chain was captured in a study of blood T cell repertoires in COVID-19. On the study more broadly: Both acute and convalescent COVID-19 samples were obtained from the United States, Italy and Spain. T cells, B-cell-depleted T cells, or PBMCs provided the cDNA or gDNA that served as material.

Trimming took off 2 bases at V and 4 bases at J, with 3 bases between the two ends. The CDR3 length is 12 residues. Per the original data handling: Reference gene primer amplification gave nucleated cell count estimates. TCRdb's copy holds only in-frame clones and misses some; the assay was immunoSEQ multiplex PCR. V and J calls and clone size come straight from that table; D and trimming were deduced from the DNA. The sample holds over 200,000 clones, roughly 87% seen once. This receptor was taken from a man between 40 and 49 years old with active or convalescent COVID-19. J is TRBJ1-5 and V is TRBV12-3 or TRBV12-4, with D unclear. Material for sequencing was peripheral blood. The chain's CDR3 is CASSLQNQPQHF. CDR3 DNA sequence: TGTGCCAGCAGTTTACAGAATCAGCCCCAGCATTTT.